Following are 9 T cell receptor beta chains from one sample sequenced in a study of T cell responses to AZD1222 COVID-19 vaccine. TCRdb's table, derived via immunoSEQ multiplex PCR, lists solely in-frame clones and lacks some. The sample consists of more than 75,000 clones, more than 85% of them appearing once. The material was peripheral blood, obtained on day 0 of AZD1222 vaccination. These receptor sequences come from an adult in good health.

V is TRBV5-1 and J is TRBJ2-7; a possible D gene is TRBD1 (7 bases). The CDR3 is 14 amino acids. The V gene lost 2 bases and the J gene lost 8 bases, with 17 bases spanning the gap. CDR1 and CDR2 from the germline V gene are SGHRS and YFSETQ. Here the CDR3 DNA reads TGCGCCAGCAGCTTCGCCTCCAGGGGGGCTCAGCAGTACTTC. It codes for CASSFASRGAQQYF.

The J gene is TRBJ1-2, the V gene TRBV2; D gene unclear. V lost 6 bases to trimming and J lost 8 bases, with 16 bases between them. CDR3 length: 13 amino acids. CDR1 and CDR2 from the germline V gene are SNHLY and FYNNEI. CDR3 in amino acids: CASSPNDAYGYTF. The CDR3 DNA reads TGTGCCAGCAGCCCAAACGACGCATACGGCTACACCTTC.

V and J are TRBV27 and TRBJ2-3; tentative D call: TRBD1 (5 bases). This CDR3 is 13 amino acids long. Between the trimmed V and J ends, which lost 3 bases and 6 bases, there was a span of 10 bases. Germline V gene data show CDR1 as MNHEY and CDR2 as SMNVEV (reference sequence). The CDR3 sequence is CASSFPSGDTQYF. For the CDR3, the DNA is TGTGCCAGCAGTTTCCCTTCAGGGGATACGCAGTATTTT.

The chain carries TRBV6-6 and TRBJ2-4, with 8 bases aligning to TRBD1. V was clipped by 6 bases and J by 9 bases; unmatched bases: 7. Germline CDR1 is MNHNY and CDR2 is SVGAGI (reference sequence). This CDR3 is 13 amino acids long. The CDR3 DNA sequence: TGTGCCAGCAGGTGGGGACAGGACGGCATTCAGTACTTC. This codes for CASRWGQDGIQYF.

V gene TRBV3-1 (or the pseudogene TRBV3-2) combines with J gene TRBJ2-1, with TRBD2 identical over 7 bases. Germline assignment: CDR1 LGHDT and CDR2 YNNKEL (reference sequence). With 2 bases clipped from V and 6 bases from J, the junction kept 1 base outside the gene matches. CDR3 length: 13 residues. The CDR3 DNA is TGTGCCAGCAGCCAACTAGCGGCCAATGAGCAGTTCTTC. The encoded protein is CASSQLAANEQFF.

The V and J genes are TRBV6-4 and TRBJ1-2, with D tentatively TRBD1 (6 bases). V was trimmed by 3 bases and J by 5 bases, leaving 13 bases between them. Germline V gives CDR1 MRHNA, CDR2 SNTAGT. CDR3 size: 14 residues. The CDR3 DNA reads as TGTGCCAGCAGTGAAACAGGGAATGGATATGGCTACACCTTC. Translation gives CASSETGNGYGYTF.

The CDR3 protein is CASSEDAVQPQHF. The CDR3 DNA follows: TGTGCCAGCAGTGAGGACGCCGTGCAGCCCCAGCATTTT. The chain carries TRBV12-3 or TRBV12-4 and TRBJ1-5; D gene unclear. V was pared by 5 bases and J by 7 bases, with 12 bases between. CDR3 length equals 13 residues.

The V gene is TRBV29-1, the J gene TRBJ1-5; 7 bases match TRBD1. The CDR3 is 14 residues long. Germline CDR1 and CDR2: SQVTM and ANQGSEA. Trimming cost V 1 base and J 6 bases; bases outside gene matches: 6. For the CDR3, the DNA is TGCAGCGTTGAAGTGGAGGGGGCCGGTCAGCCCCAGCATTTT. This gives the protein CSVEVEGAGQPQHF.

V gene TRBV29-1 combines with J gene TRBJ2-3; 8 nucleotides align to TRBD1. V lost 4 bases and J lost 6; bases outside the gene matches: 12. This CDR3 spans 15 amino acids. The germline CDR1 and CDR2 sequences are SQVTM and ANQGSEA. CDR3 loop: CSVAPLQGESDTQYF. The CDR3 DNA sequence: TGCAGCGTTGCCCCCCTACAGGGGGAATCCGATACGCAGTATTTT.